The text below deals with one TCR beta chain. Method: immunoSEQ multiplex PCR; TCRdb's copy keeps in-frame clones and lacks some. Among 95,000 to 150,000 clones, 70% to 90% were seen once, and the ten largest hold about 2.9%. The data stem from a study of control samples from healthy donors and cancer patients. From germline, CDR1 is MDHEN and CDR2 SYDVKM. The length of the CDR3 is 19 residues. J was trimmed by 4 bases and V by 1 base; bases with no gene match: 14. The receptor was isolated from a man aged 55-75 years in good health. The V call is TRBV28, the J call TRBJ1-5, with 9 bases fitting TRBD1. Sequenced sample: blood. The CDR3 DNA follows: TGTGCCAGCAGTTTATACTCCCCCTTGACGGGACAGGGAAATCAGCCCCAGCATTTT. Its translation: CASSLYSPLTGQGNQPQHF.